This T cell receptor (beta chain) stems from a study of tissue T cells after allogeneic stem cell transplantation. CDR3 sequences, V/J genes, frequencies and template counts came from survey-depth TCRbeta sequencing. Data came from immunoSEQ multiplex PCR; TCRdb stores just in-frame clones and leaves some out. The repertoire has some 4,000 clones, around 59% of them found once; the top ten carry around 28%. This CDR3 comprises 13 residues. Germline V gene data show CDR1 as MNHEY and CDR2 as SMNVEV (reference sequence). Trimming removed 0 bases at V and 7 bases at J, with 10 bases between. Comparators without hematopoietic cell transplant had other cancers, at least five gastrointestinal samples, and no known gastrointestinal disease. Autopsy tissues spanned esophagus to rectum, liver, skin, and lymphoid organs including spleen. Points from the study as a whole: TCR repertoires tracked anatomic similarity, regardless of disease or transplant status.

A remark on this clone: As yet, its antigen is unknown.

The receptor's source is a male donor at least 60 years old with lung cancer. Source: tissue from the ileum, taken at autopsy. The chain couples TRBV27 to TRBJ2-7; D gene uncertain. The CDR3 region has the DNA TGTGCCAGCAGTTTATCGAGGCCACCGGAGCAGTACTTC. As protein: CASSLSRPPEQYF.